These T cell receptor beta chains were read from a single sample in a study of blood T cell repertoires in COVID-19. Sequenced by immunoSEQ multiplex PCR; TCRdb stores in-frame clones only, minus some. Altogether tens of thousands of clones are present, 87% being singletons, with the ten largest covering less than 5%. The sequencing sample was made of peripheral blood. These receptors were taken from a man in his forties or fifties with COVID-19, enrolled during active disease. CDR3s include the opening cysteine and the closing phenylalanine or tryptophan. The order of the fields is J gene, CDR3 length, V gene, clone size, D gene, CDR3 protein, CDR3 DNA. D genes are given only for firm matches. Only part of the rows carry a size: once, few, many, or a class if the clone is expanded.

>TRBJ2-3|14|TRBV5-1|once|TRBD2
CASSPGLGGDTQYF
TGCGCCAGCAGCCCGGGACTAGGGGGGGATACGCAGTATTTT
>TRBJ2-5|15|TRBV5-4|.|TRBD1
CASSLSPGGVETQYF
TGTGCCAGCAGCTTGTCTCCAGGGGGCGTCGAGACCCAGTACTTC
>TRBJ2-5|14|TRBV2|.|TRBD2
CASRTSGAQETQYF
TGTGCCAGCAGGACTAGCGGGGCGCAAGAGACCCAGTACTTC
>TRBJ2-5|13|TRBV19|.|.
CASKGHNQETQYF
TGTGCCAGTAAGGGACATAACCAAGAGACCCAGTACTTC
>TRBJ1-2|15|TRBV6-1|.|.
CASSEATSSNYGYTF
TGTGCCAGCAGTGAAGCAACTTCGTCGAACTATGGCTACACCTTC
>TRBJ1-5|16|TRBV12-5|.|TRBD1
CASGFGGQGHNQPQHF
TGTGCTAGTGGTTTTGGGGGACAGGGGCACAATCAGCCCCAGCATTTT
>TRBJ2-3|16|TRBV24-1|once|.
CATSESSGASTDTQYF
TGTGCCACCAGTGAGTCCTCGGGTGCTAGCACAGATACGCAGTATTTT
>TRBJ1-3|13|TRBV6-1|.|.
CASSDLSGNTIYF
TGTGCCAGCAGTGACCTCTCTGGAAACACCATATATTTT
>TRBJ2-7|15|TRBV15|.|TRBD1
CATSTAGTGGYEQYF
TGTGCCACCAGCACTGCCGGGACAGGGGGGTACGAGCAGTACTTC
>TRBJ1-2|14|TRBV5-1|.|.
CASSPEDTPNGYTF
TGCGCCAGCAGCCCAGAGGACACCCCGAATGGCTACACCTTC
>TRBJ2-6|15|TRBV9|.|.
CASSVAGGGANVLTF
TGTGCCAGCAGCGTAGCCGGTGGTGGGGCCAACGTCCTGACTTTC
>TRBJ2-3|16|TRBV5-1|.|TRBD2
CASSRQTSGGTDTQYF
TGCGCCAGCAGCCGGCAGACTAGCGGGGGCACAGATACGCAGTATTTT
>TRBJ2-2|14|TRBV7-7|once|.
CASSLSADTGELFF
TGTGCTAGCAGCTTAAGTGCAGACACCGGGGAGCTGTTTTTT
>TRBJ2-1|13|TRBV30|.|.
CAQNRDSYNEQFF
TGTGCCCAAAACCGAGACTCCTACAATGAGCAGTTCTTC
>TRBJ2-1|14|TRBV19|.|TRBD2
CASSPMAGVNEQFF
TGTGCCAGTAGTCCCATGGCGGGAGTCAATGAGCAGTTCTTC
>TRBJ2-1|15|TRBV15|.|TRBD1
CATSSTGVGYNEQFF
TGTGCCACCAGTTCGACAGGGGTGGGCTACAATGAGCAGTTCTTC
>TRBJ1-5|14|TRBV7-2|.|TRBD1
CASSDRDRGQPQHF
TGTGCCAGCAGCGACCGGGACAGGGGTCAGCCCCAGCATTTT
>TRBJ2-2|15|TRBV2|.|.
CASSEITGLSGELFF
TGTGCCAGCAGTGAAATAACAGGGCTATCCGGGGAGCTGTTTTTT
>TRBJ1-6|15|TRBV3-1/TRBV3-2|.|.
CASSYMSGANSPLHF
TGTGCCAGCAGCTATATGAGTGGTGCTAATTCACCCCTCCACTTT
>TRBJ2-2|16|TRBV5-6|.|TRBD1
CASSPGDRGRTGELFF
TGTGCCAGCAGCCCCGGGGACAGGGGGCGCACCGGGGAGCTGTTTTTT
>TRBJ2-3|16|TRBV5-1|few|TRBD1
CASSQGGTASTDTQYF
TGCGCCAGCAGCCAGGGTGGGACAGCAAGCACAGATACGCAGTATTTT
>TRBJ1-5|13|TRBV28|.|.
CASSFGGGGPQHF
TGTGCCAGCAGTTTCGGCGGGGGGGGTCCCCAGCATTTT
>TRBJ2-2|13|TRBV12-3/TRBV12-4|.|.
CASSLRGTGELFF
TGTGCCAGCAGTTTACGGGGGACCGGGGAGCTGTTTTTT
>TRBJ2-1|15|TRBV24-1|.|TRBD2
CATRGGTATSNEQFF
TGTGCCACCCGGGGGGGGACCGCCACGAGCAATGAGCAGTTCTTC
>TRBJ2-2|14|TRBV6-2/TRBV6-3|.|TRBD2
CASSWAGATGELFF
TGTGCCAGCAGTTGGGCGGGAGCGACGGGGGAGCTGTTTTTT
>TRBJ2-1|15|TRBV7-3|.|TRBD2
CASSPSGGSYNEQFF
TGTGCCAGCAGCCCAAGCGGGGGGTCCTACAATGAGCAGTTCTTC
>TRBJ1-3|14|TRBV2|.|.
CASGLGGTGNTIYF
TGTGCCAGCGGTCTAGGAGGGACTGGAAACACCATATATTTT
>TRBJ2-1|15|TRBV7-3|.|.
CASSLRGGAEAEQFF
TGTGCCAGCAGCTTAAGAGGGGGGGCCGAGGCTGAGCAGTTCTTC
>TRBJ1-2|12|TRBV30|.|.
CASDLRGYGYTF
TGTGCCTCGGACCTTAGGGGCTATGGCTACACCTTC
>TRBJ2-5|12|TRBV29-1|.|.
CSVGLVGETQYF
TGCAGCGTTGGACTAGTGGGGGAGACCCAGTACTTC
>TRBJ1-2|15|TRBV4-1|few|.
CASSQGGTANYGYTF
TGCGCCAGCAGCCAAGGCGGAACGGCTAACTATGGCTACACCTTC
>TRBJ1-5|16|TRBV6-1|.|.
CASSEGQVYSNQPQHF
TGTGCCAGCAGTGAAGGACAGGTGTATAGCAATCAGCCCCAGCATTTT
>TRBJ1-1|12|TRBV19|.|.
CASKGGALEAFF
TGTGCCAGTAAGGGGGGGGCATTGGAAGCTTTCTTT
>TRBJ1-3|17|TRBV9|.|TRBD1
CASSPPGTGAFGNTIYF
TGTGCCAGCAGCCCCCCCGGGACAGGGGCCTTCGGAAACACCATATATTTT
>TRBJ2-2|13|TRBV7-8|.|.
CASSFLRTGELFF
TGTGCCAGCAGCTTTCTGCGCACCGGGGAGCTGTTTTTT
>TRBJ1-6|14|TRBV5-6|.|.
CASSLSGGNSPLHF
TGTGCCAGCAGCTTATCGGGTGGTAATTCACCCCTCCACTTT